The rows below give T cell receptor beta chains drawn from one sample of a study of blood T cell repertoires in COVID-19. Profiling relied on immunoSEQ multiplex PCR, and the TCRdb table lists in-frame clones only, not all of them. The sample has about 100,000 clones; 84% are singletons. Sequencing was carried out using peripheral blood. The source is a man aged 70-80 years with active or convalescent COVID-19. CDR3s include the opening cysteine and the closing phenylalanine or tryptophan. D genes are given only for firm matches. Some rows mark clone size as missing; the rest say once, few, many or name a class of expanded clone.

d_call j_call v_call clone_size cdr3_nt cdr3_aa
TRBD2 TRBJ2-7 TRBV6-1 - TGTGCCAGCAGTGTAGCGGGGGGGAACGAGCAGTACTTC CASSVAGGNEQYF
- TRBJ1-5 TRBV7-2 - TGTGCCAGCAGCTTAGAAGGTCCCGGGAGCAATCAGCCCCAGCATTTT CASSLEGPGSNQPQHF
- TRBJ2-5 TRBV7-2 - TGTGCCAGCAGCTTAGACAGCGGGGAGACCCAGTACTTC CASSLDSGETQYF
- TRBJ2-7 TRBV7-2 - TGTGCCAGCAGCTTAGTGACTGTCAGCTCCTACGAGCAGTACTTC CASSLVTVSSYEQYF
TRBD2 TRBJ2-3 TRBV5-1 - TGCGCCAGCAGCTTGGTAGCGGGGGAAGATACGCAGTATTTT CASSLVAGEDTQYF
- TRBJ1-5 TRBV2 - TGTGCCAGCAGTGAGGGCTCTAGCAATCAGCCCCAGCATTTT CASSEGSSNQPQHF
- TRBJ1-2 TRBV5-8 once TGTGCCAGCAGCTTGGGGAGATCTAACTATGGCTACACCTTC CASSLGRSNYGYTF
- TRBJ2-2 TRBV7-2 - TGTGCCAGCAGCTTACAGAACGCCGGGGAGCTGTTTTTT CASSLQNAGELFF
TRBD1 TRBJ1-5 TRBV18 - TGTGCCAGCTCACCGGGGACAGGGGGAAATCAGCCCCAGCATTTT CASSPGTGGNQPQHF
- TRBJ1-1 TRBV18 - TGTGCCAGCTCACAAGACAGGTACCACACTGAAGCTTTCTTT CASSQDRYHTEAFF
- TRBJ1-5 TRBV29-1 - TGCAGCGTTGAGGGGGGTACCGGGCAGCCCCAGCATTTT CSVEGGTGQPQHF
- TRBJ1-1 TRBV7-2 - TGTGCCAGCAGTCCTAACAAGGGGCTGAACACTGAAGCTTTCTTT CASSPNKGLNTEAFF
- TRBJ2-7 TRBV7-8 - TGTGCCAGCAGCTGGAAACGGGAATCTGAGCAGTACTTC CASSWKRESEQYF
- TRBJ1-1 TRBV28 - TGTGCCAGCAGTCCAAGACAGTACACTGAAGCTTTCTTT CASSPRQYTEAFF
- TRBJ1-2 TRBV28 - TGTGCCAGCAGTTTTTTCAGGGGACGAACGGGCTACACCTTC CASSFFRGRTGYTF
TRBD1 TRBJ2-7 TRBV7-9 - TGTGCCAGCAGCCTATCAGGACAGGGGGCGGGTGAGCAGTACTTC CASSLSGQGAGEQYF
- TRBJ1-5 TRBV7-8 - TGTGCCAGCAGCTTAGGCGACAGGCTGTATAGCAATCAGCCCCAGCATTTT CASSLGDRLYSNQPQHF
- TRBJ1-6 TRBV27 - TGTGCCAGCAGTTTAGTCTACAGGAGAAGCTCCTATAATTCACCCCTCCACTTT CASSLVYRRSSYNSPLHF
TRBD2 TRBJ2-1 TRBV5-1 - TGCGCCAGCAGCTTGGTGGGCGGGGGGGCTAATGAGCAGTTCTTC CASSLVGGGANEQFF
TRBD1 TRBJ2-3 TRBV4-1 - TGCGCCAGCAGCCAATGGGGGACAGGGGGCACAGATACGCAGTATTTT CASSQWGTGGTDTQYF
- TRBJ2-5 TRBV30 once TGTGCCTGGAGTAAGACTATGAAAGAGACCCAGTACTTC CAWSKTMKETQYF
TRBD1 TRBJ1-1 TRBV19 - TGTGCCAGTAGTCCCCTCGGGACAGGGAAAGTCGAAGCTTTCTTT CASSPLGTGKVEAFF
TRBD1 TRBJ1-1 TRBV18 - TGTGCCAGCTCACTGGGACAGGGGGGAAGGAACACTGAAGCTTTCTTT CASSLGQGGRNTEAFF
TRBD1 TRBJ1-3 TRBV7-2 - TGTGCCAGCAGCCTTACAGGGGGCGGAAACACCATATATTTT CASSLTGGGNTIYF
TRBD1 TRBJ1-3 TRBV7-3 few TGTGCCAGCAGCTTATACAGGGGGCTTGGAAACACCATATATTTT CASSLYRGLGNTIYF
- TRBJ1-1 TRBV2 - TGTGCCAGCAGTGACCGGTTACGGGGGGTGAACACTGAAGCTTTCTTT CASSDRLRGVNTEAFF